A selection of T cell receptor beta chains follows, all from one sample in a study of blood T cell repertoires in COVID-19. Generated by immunoSEQ multiplex PCR, the TCRdb table keeps only in-frame clones and is missing some. The table records 45,000 to 55,000 clones, about 82% of them present only once. Material for sequencing was peripheral blood. These receptors all come from a man between 70 and 80 years old with active COVID-19. CDR3s include the opening cysteine and the closing phenylalanine or tryptophan. The order of the fields is J gene, V gene, D gene, CDR3 DNA, CDR3 protein. The D gene is left open where the match is weak.

>TRBJ2-1|TRBV11-2|TRBD1
TGTGCCAGCAGGCGGACAGGGGGTTTGGACAATGAGCAGTTCTTC
CASRRTGGLDNEQFF
>TRBJ2-7|TRBV3-1/TRBV3-2|TRBD2
TGTGCCACCAGACTAGCGGGGGGGCCGGACGAGCAGTACTTC
CATRLAGGPDEQYF
>TRBJ1-5|TRBV6-6|NA
TGTGCCAGCAGTTACGGGGGGATCAACCGACAGCCCCAGCATTTT
CASSYGGINRQPQHF
>TRBJ2-3|TRBV5-1|TRBD2
TGCGCCAGCAGCCCTTGGGGGAGGGGCACAGATACGCAGTATTTT
CASSPWGRGTDTQYF
>TRBJ1-1|TRBV2|NA
TGTGCCAGCACCCGCGGCGAGGCGGCTTTCTTT
CASTRGEAAFF
>TRBJ2-2|TRBV7-2|NA
TGTGCCAGCAGCTTAGTGTCGGGTGGGGGGGAGCTGTTTTTT
CASSLVSGGGELFF
>TRBJ2-5|TRBV7-9|NA
TGTGCCAGCAGCTTAGCAGCCAGGGTCCAAGAGACCCAGTACTTC
CASSLAARVQETQYF
>TRBJ1-1|TRBV6-1|TRBD1
TGTGCCAGCAGTGAACGGACAGGGGGCAGCGGTGAAGCTTTCTTT
CASSERTGGSGEAFF
>TRBJ2-7|TRBV27|TRBD1
TGTGCCAGCAGTTCGACAGGGGGCTACGAGCAGTACTTC
CASSSTGGYEQYF
>TRBJ2-7|TRBV7-2|TRBD2
TGTGCCAGCAGCCGTAGCGGGGTGAGCTCCTACGAGCAGTACTTC
CASSRSGVSSYEQYF
>TRBJ2-1|TRBV11-3|TRBD1
TGTGCCAGCAGCTCCGGACAGGGGGGGAATGAGCAGTTCTTC
CASSSGQGGNEQFF
>TRBJ2-1|TRBV5-4|TRBD2
TGTGCCAGCAGCTTGAGTCTAGGCAGCGGGGGGGCCTCTTACAATGAGCAGTTCTTC
CASSLSLGSGGASYNEQFF
>TRBJ2-6|TRBV3-1/TRBV3-2|NA
TGTGCCAGCAGCCTAGGGGACTCTGGGGCCAACGTCCTGACTTTC
CASSLGDSGANVLTF
>TRBJ1-1|TRBV28|NA
TGTGCCACCACTAGACAACGAGCGAACACTGAAGCTTTCTTT
CATTRQRANTEAFF